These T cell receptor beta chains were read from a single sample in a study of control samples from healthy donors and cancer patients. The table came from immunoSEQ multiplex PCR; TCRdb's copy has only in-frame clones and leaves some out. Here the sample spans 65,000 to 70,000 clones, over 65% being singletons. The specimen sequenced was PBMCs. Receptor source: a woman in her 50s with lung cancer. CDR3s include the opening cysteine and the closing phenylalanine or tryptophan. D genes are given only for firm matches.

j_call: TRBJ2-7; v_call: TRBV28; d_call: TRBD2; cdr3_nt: TGTGCCAGCAGAACTAGCGGGGGGGCCCCCGAGCAGTACTTC; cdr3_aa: CASRTSGGAPEQYF
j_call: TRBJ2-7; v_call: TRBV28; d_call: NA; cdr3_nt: TGTGCCAGCAGTCCCCAAGCCTACGAGCAGTACTTC; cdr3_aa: CASSPQAYEQYF
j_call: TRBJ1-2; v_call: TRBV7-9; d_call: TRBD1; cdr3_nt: TGTGCCAGCAGCTTAGAGGACAGGGGCGGCTACACCTTC; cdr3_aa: CASSLEDRGGYTF
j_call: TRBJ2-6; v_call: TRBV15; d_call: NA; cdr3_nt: TGTGCCACCAGTGTAATGGGGGGGGCCAACGTCCTGACTTTC; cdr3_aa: CATSVMGGANVLTF
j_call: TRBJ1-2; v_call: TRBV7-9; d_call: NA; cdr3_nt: TGTGCCAGCAGCTACAACAACTATGGCTACACCTTC; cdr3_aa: CASSYNNYGYTF
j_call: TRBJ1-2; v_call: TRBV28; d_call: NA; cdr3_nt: TGTGCCAGCAGTTTAATTTCCAGGGACTATGGCTACACCTTC; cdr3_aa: CASSLISRDYGYTF
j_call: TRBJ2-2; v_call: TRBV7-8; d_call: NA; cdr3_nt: TGTGCCAGCAGTTTTCTAGGGGAAGACGGGGAGCTGTTTTTT; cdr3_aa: CASSFLGEDGELFF
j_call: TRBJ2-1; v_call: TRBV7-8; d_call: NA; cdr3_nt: TGTGCCAGCAGCCGAGTGGGTGGCAATGAGCAGTTCTTC; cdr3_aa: CASSRVGGNEQFF
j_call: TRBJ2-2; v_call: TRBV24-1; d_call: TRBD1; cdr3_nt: TGTGCCACCAAAGGGACAGCGACCGGGGAGCTGTTTTTT; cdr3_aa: CATKGTATGELFF
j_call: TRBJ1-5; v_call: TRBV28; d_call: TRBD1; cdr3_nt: TGTGCCAGCAGGGGGACAGTGGGCAATCAGCCCCAGCATTTT; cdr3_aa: CASRGTVGNQPQHF
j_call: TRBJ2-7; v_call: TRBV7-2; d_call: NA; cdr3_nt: TGTGCCAGCACTCCCCTGCCTCCCTACGAGCAGTACTTC; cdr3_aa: CASTPLPPYEQYF
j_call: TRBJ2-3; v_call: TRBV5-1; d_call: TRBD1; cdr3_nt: TGCGCCAGCAGCTTACAGGGGGCTGGCACAGATACGCAGTATTTT; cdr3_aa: CASSLQGAGTDTQYF
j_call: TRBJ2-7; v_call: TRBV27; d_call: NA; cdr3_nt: TGTGCCAGCAGTCCAACAGGGACTATCTACGAGCAGTACTTC; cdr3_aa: CASSPTGTIYEQYF
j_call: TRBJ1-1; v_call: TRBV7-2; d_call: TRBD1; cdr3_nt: TGTGCCAGCAGCCTCCTGGGACAGGGGGCGAAAACTGAAGCTTTCTTT; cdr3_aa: CASSLLGQGAKTEAFF